This TCR beta chain is from a study of T-cell memory formation after mild COVID-19. This clonotype showed up many times. TCRdb used MiXCR to reprocess the 5' RACE reads, holding one entry per CDR3 protein. The table has 380,000 or so distinct CDR3 sequences, around 15% seen once. V lost 0 bases to trimming and J lost 5 bases, with 13 bases between them. The V gene's germline CDR1 is LGHNA and CDR2 YNFKEQ. The CDR3 has 15 amino acids. Input material: PBMCs or a T cell subset sorted from them (not recorded which). The gene calls are TRBV4-2 and TRBJ2-5; no firm D call. The clonotype comes from a man between 18 and 35 years old who had mild COVID-19 (a few samples of this study predate the infection). Cell type and time point are not known. The CDR3 bases are TGTGCCAGCAGCCAAGATCCAGCTATGGCGGAGACCCAGTACTTC. Amino acid sequence: CASSQDPAMAETQYF.